This TCR beta chain was found in a study of T cell responses to AZD1222 COVID-19 vaccine. Profiled with immunoSEQ multiplex PCR; TCRdb holds only in-frame clones, not every one. The sample has under 200,000 clones; roughly 92% are singletons. Overall study findings and caveats: Repertoires were obtained only post-peak T cell response.

After removal of 2 bases from V and 2 bases from J, the junction contained 2 bases not matched to a gene. Per germline, CDR1 LGHDT and CDR2 YNNKEL (reference sequence). CDR3 size: 15 residues. In its sample, this clone was seen a few times. The antigen remains undetermined. This sequence was found in an adult who received the MenACWY meningococcal vaccine as a control. The sample in question was peripheral blood, obtained 28 days after the second dose of the MenACWY control vaccine. V gene TRBV3-1 (or the pseudogene TRBV3-2) combines with J gene TRBJ1-2; TRBD1 matches at 10 bases. The CDR3 nucleotides read TGTGCCAGCAGCCAACCGGGACAGGGGAACTATGGCTACACCTTC. Encoded protein: CASSQPGQGNYGYTF.